The 26 T cell receptor beta chains listed next were all sequenced from one sample in a study of T cells in Graves' hyperthyroidism and ophthalmopathy. Amplification targeted TCR beta CDR3 regions from RNA transcripts. HTBI primers were the set used in a first-round RT-PCR of the TCR CDR3. TCRdb re-called the multiplex PCR reads through MiXCR, storing one row per CDR3 protein. Among around 450,000 distinct CDR3 sequences listed, approximately 15% were seen once. The sample taken for sequencing was blood. These receptors originate from a woman between 18 and 30 years old with Graves' hyperthyroidism.

Many counts were recorded for this clonotype. CDR3 sequence: CASTRTGNNEQFF. The CDR3 coding sequence is TGTGCCAGCACCCGGACAGGGAACAATGAGCAGTTCTTC. The rearrangement uses TRBV11-2 and TRBJ2-1, with TRBD1 matching over 8 bases. The CDR3 length is 13 residues. Germline CDR1 and CDR2: SGHAT and FQNNGV. The V gene end was trimmed by 7 bases and the J gene end by 5 bases; junction bases not matched to a gene: 4.

This clonotype has at least ten counts. The rearrangement links TRBV20-1 to TRBJ2-7; 9 bases align to TRBD1. Germline V gene lookup returns CDR1 DFQATT and CDR2 SNEGSKA (reference sequence). The CDR3 extends over 13 amino acids. Trimming took 6 bases from V and 3 from J; bases not matched to a gene: 6. CDR3 sequence reads: CSAYRDRVYEQYF. In DNA form, the CDR3 reads TGCAGTGCCTACCGGGACAGGGTCTACGAGCAGTACTTC.

The table lists this clonotype with many counts. The chain combines TRBV7-9 with TRBJ2-7, with D tentatively TRBD1 (5 bases). The germline V gene has CDR1 SEHNR and CDR2 FQNEAQ (reference sequence). The CDR3 contains 14 residues. V was pared by 2 bases and J by 0 bases, with 8 bases between. CDR3 sequence: CASSLQQDSYEQYF. In nucleotides, the CDR3 is TGTGCCAGCAGCTTACAACAGGACTCCTACGAGCAGTACTTC.

The V call is TRBV28, the J call TRBJ1-1; D might be TRBD1 (5 bases). V was pared by 3 bases and J by 1 base, with 18 bases between. CDR3 size: 17 residues. Germline V lookup: CDR1 MDHEN, CDR2 SYDVKM. The CDR3 DNA reads TGTGCCAGCAGTTTTGGGTCGACAGTTGGAGGGAACACTGAAGCTTTCTTT. Encoded protein: CASSFGSTVGGNTEAFF.

The V and J genes are TRBV29-1 and TRBJ2-1; 10 nucleotides line up with TRBD2. This CDR3 contains 15 residues. Per the germline V gene, CDR1 is SQVTM and CDR2 is ANQGSEA. J lost 4 bases, V lost 7 bases, and 10 bases had no gene match. The CDR3 protein is CSGGGGLAFYNEQFF. The CDR3 nucleotides read TGCAGCGGGGGGGGGGGACTAGCGTTTTACAATGAGCAGTTCTTC.

The V call is TRBV11-3, the J call TRBJ2-3, with TRBD2 matching 13 bases. Germline V gives CDR1 SGHNT, CDR2 YENEEA. This CDR3 has 16 amino acids. V shed 4 bases and J 5 bases; nucleotides not matched to a gene: 6. In nucleotides, the CDR3 is TGTGCCAGCAGCTCCACCGGGACTAGCGGGGTAGATACGCAGTATTTT. Amino acids: CASSSTGTSGVDTQYF.

Here the CDR3 reads CASSVEGNSYNEQFF. The CDR3 DNA is TGCGCCAGCAGCGTGGAGGGAAACTCCTACAATGAGCAGTTCTTC. This rearrangement joins TRBV5-1 to TRBJ2-1; TRBD2 might be the D (6 bases). CDR3 length: 15 residues. Per the germline V gene, CDR1 is SGHRS and CDR2 is YFSETQ. The V end was cut by 4 bases, the J end by 0 bases, with 11 bases between.

There are many counts of this clonotype. The CDR3 nucleotides read TGTGCCAGCAGGCCGGAGACCCTGTCAGGTTCACCCCTCCACTTT. Translation: CASRPETLSGSPLHF. The J gene is TRBJ1-6, the V gene TRBV6-2 or TRBV6-3, with D uncertain. The CDR3 sequence is 15 residues long. The germline V gene has CDR1 MNHEY and CDR2 SVGEGT. Trimming left V 6 bases short and J 9 bases short, with 18 bases between.

J is TRBJ2-2 and V is TRBV6-5, with D perhaps matching TRBD1 or TRBD2 (5 bases each). Trimming cost V 2 bases and J 0 bases, with 16 bases left between them. Germline V lookup: CDR1 MNHEY, CDR2 SVGAGI. The CDR3 is made up of 18 amino acids. In DNA, the CDR3 is TGTGCCAGCAGTTACGCGGCAGTGGGGACGACGAACACCGGGGAGCTGTTTTTT. Protein: CASSYAAVGTTNTGELFF.

Ten or more counts support this clonotype. The rearrangement links TRBV5-1 to TRBJ2-7; D ambiguous. Germline CDR1 SGHRS, CDR2 YFSETQ. V lost 0 bases, J lost 5 bases, and 12 bases lay in between. The CDR3 extends over 14 amino acids. The CDR3 loop is CASSLATPRNEQYF. The DNA for the CDR3 is TGCGCCAGCAGCTTGGCCACCCCGAGGAACGAGCAGTACTTC.

Many counts were recorded for this clonotype. The chain joins TRBV5-1 to TRBJ1-2; 9 bases align to TRBD1. The V gene end was trimmed by 1 base and the J gene end by 4 bases; junction bases not matched to a gene: 11. CDR3 length: 17 residues. The germline CDR1 and CDR2 sequences are SGHRS and YFSETQ. CDR3 DNA sequence: TGCGCCAGCAGCTTGAACTTGCGGACAGGGGAGGCCTATGGCTACACCTTC. Encoded protein: CASSLNLRTGEAYGYTF.

This clonotype occurred many times. The chain has TRBV20-1 and TRBJ2-7; 9 positions agree with TRBD2. J lost 5 bases, V lost 0 bases, and 5 bases had no gene match. Germline-derived CDR1 and CDR2 are DFQATT and SNEGSKA (reference sequence). The CDR3 spans 14 residues. The CDR3 sequence: CSARDLAGWDEQYF. CDR3 nucleotides: TGCAGTGCTAGAGATCTAGCGGGGTGGGACGAGCAGTACTTC.

There are many counts of this clonotype. The chain uses TRBV20-1 and TRBJ1-5; the D gene is possibly TRBD1 (5 bases). Germline-derived CDR1 and CDR2 are DFQATT and SNEGSKA (reference sequence). The V gene lost 1 base and the J gene lost 1 base, with 17 bases spanning the gap. The CDR3 runs to 17 residues. CDR3 in DNA: TGCAGTGCTAGAGTAGGGAGTGCCTGGGGGAGCAATCAGCCCCAGCATTTT. It specifies CSARVGSAWGSNQPQHF.

Many counts were recorded for this clonotype. The chain combines TRBV7-9 with TRBJ2-5; TRBD2 aligns across 8 bases. V gave up 1 base and J gave up 3 bases; unmatched junction bases: 10. This CDR3 region has 17 residues. Germline-derived CDR1 and CDR2 are SEHNR and FQNEAQ (reference sequence). CDR3 loop: CASSLDLATSVEETQYF. DNA of the CDR3: TGTGCCAGCAGCTTAGACCTCGCGACTAGCGTCGAAGAGACCCAGTACTTC.

In regard to this clonotype: At one end, the junction sequence differs from germline, possibly due to a read error. The V and J genes are TRBV20-1 and TRBJ2-7; D gene ambiguous. The CDR3 runs 14 residues. CDR1 is DFQATT, CDR2 SNEGSKA, per germline (reference sequence). CDR3 coding DNA: TGCAGTGCACCAGACATCCGATCCTCCTACGTGCAGTACTTC. Its translation is CSAPDIRSSYVQYF.

J is TRBJ1-2 and V is TRBV29-1; TRBD1 might be the D (5 bases). V dropped 7 bases and J dropped 4 bases, with 13 bases sitting between them. CDR3 length: 12 residues. Germline CDR1 and CDR2: SQVTM and ANQGSEA. CDR3 coding DNA: TGCAGCGCCGCGGAGGGGATCTATGGCTACACCTTC. Its protein product is CSAAEGIYGYTF.

The sample holds a few counts of this clonotype. J is TRBJ2-2 and V is TRBV5-6; tentative D call: TRBD2 (7 bases). Trimming took off 1 base at V and 4 bases at J, with 17 bases between the two ends. CDR3 length equals 17 residues. Germline V gene data show CDR1 as SGHDT and CDR2 as YYEEEE. The CDR3 is CASSLRSAGAGTGELFF. Written as DNA, the CDR3 is TGTGCCAGCAGCTTGAGGAGCGCGGGGGCCGGCACCGGGGAGCTGTTTTTT.

This clonotype showed up many times. The rearrangement links TRBV28 to TRBJ1-2, with 9 bases aligning to TRBD1. The CDR3 consists of 15 residues. V shed 5 bases, J shed 4 bases, and the junction held 8 bases outside the gene matches. In germline, CDR1 is MDHEN, CDR2 SYDVKM. The CDR3: CASSPPGQGRYGYTF. In DNA, the CDR3 is TGTGCCAGCAGTCCCCCGGGACAGGGTCGCTATGGCTACACCTTC.

The table lists this clonotype with many counts. Here the CDR3 DNA reads TGTGCCAGCAGTGCCCCCAAGGGAAATCAGCCCCAGCATTTT. Translated, it gives CASSAPKGNQPQHF. This sequence joins TRBV28 and TRBJ1-5; no reliable D call. The CDR3 spans 14 residues. Per germline, CDR1 MDHEN and CDR2 SYDVKM. The V and J ends lost 5 bases and 4 bases respectively, with 12 bases between them.

This clonotype was counted many times. The chain joins TRBV2 to TRBJ1-1, with a weak D call TRBD1 (5 bases). CDR1 is SNHLY and CDR2 is FYNNEI in the germline V gene. CDR3 length equals 13 residues. V lost 3 bases to trimming and J lost 3 bases, with 8 bases between them. CDR3 residues: CASSDRVDTEAFF. The CDR3 nucleotides read TGTGCCAGCAGTGACAGGGTAGACACTGAAGCTTTCTTT.

This clonotype occurred many times. This rearrangement joins TRBV5-1 to TRBJ2-3, with 10 bases matching TRBD2. The ends lost 1 base at V and 4 bases at J; junction bases unmatched: 6. Looked up from germline, CDR1 is SGHRS and CDR2 is YFSETQ. CDR3 length equals 16 residues. CDR3 region: CASSLSLAGAADTQYF. Written as DNA, the CDR3 is TGCGCCAGCAGCTTGTCGCTAGCGGGAGCGGCAGATACGCAGTATTTT. Looking up the rest from reference TRBV5-1 and TRBJ2-3 gives the full variable domain: KAGVTQTPRYLIKTRGQQVTLSCSPISGHRSVSWYQQTPGQGLQFLFEYFSETQRNKGNFPGRFSGRQFSNSRSEMNVSTLELGDSALYLCASSLSLAGAADTQYFGPGTRLTVL.

The chain couples TRBV12-3 or TRBV12-4 to TRBJ2-2; tentative D call: TRBD1 (6 bases). Trimming took off 2 bases at V and 1 base at J, with 11 bases between the two ends. This CDR3 contains 16 residues. CDR3 protein: CASSLFQGQNTGELFF. The CDR3 region has the DNA TGTGCCAGCAGTTTATTTCAGGGACAGAACACCGGGGAGCTGTTTTTT.

This clonotype appeared a single time. The CDR3 sequence: CASIRGGKATQYF. CDR3 bases: TGTGCCAGCATTCGAGGGGGGAAGGCGACCCAGTACTTC. V usage is TRBV6-2 or TRBV6-3 and J usage is TRBJ2-5; either TRBD1 or TRBD2 may supply D (6 bases each). Between the trimmed V and J ends, which lost 7 bases and 7 bases, there was a span of 16 bases. Germline V CDR1 and CDR2: MNHEY, SVGEGT. The CDR3 sequence is 13 residues long.

The chain uses TRBV6-1 and TRBJ2-3; TRBD2 agrees at 14 bases. CDR1 is MNHNS, CDR2 SASEGT, per germline. V lost 5 bases, J lost 1 base, and 8 bases stayed unmatched. The CDR3 has 18 amino acids. The CDR3 bases are TGTGCCAGCAGTAAGACTAGCGGGAGGGCCGGGGGCACAGATACGCAGTATTTT. It codes for CASSKTSGRAGGTDTQYF.

V usage is TRBV19 and J usage is TRBJ2-7; D perhaps matches TRBD2 (5 bases). Germline V gene sequence: CDR1 LNHDA, CDR2 SQIVND (reference sequence). V was clipped by 6 bases and J by 3 bases, with 12 bases between them. The CDR3 runs 13 residues. In DNA form, the CDR3 reads TGTGCCAGTAGCCCGAACGGACTCTACGAGCAGTACTTC. Translating gives CASSPNGLYEQYF.

This clonotype occurred many times. The V and J genes are TRBV29-1 and TRBJ2-5; D gene unclear. This CDR3 is built from 15 residues. Per germline, CDR1 SQVTM and CDR2 ANQGSEA. The V end was cut by 5 bases, the J end by 5 bases, with 21 bases between. The CDR3 region is CSVTLTRHPRETQYF. CDR3 bases: TGCAGCGTTACCTTAACTCGACACCCCCGGGAGACCCAGTACTTC.